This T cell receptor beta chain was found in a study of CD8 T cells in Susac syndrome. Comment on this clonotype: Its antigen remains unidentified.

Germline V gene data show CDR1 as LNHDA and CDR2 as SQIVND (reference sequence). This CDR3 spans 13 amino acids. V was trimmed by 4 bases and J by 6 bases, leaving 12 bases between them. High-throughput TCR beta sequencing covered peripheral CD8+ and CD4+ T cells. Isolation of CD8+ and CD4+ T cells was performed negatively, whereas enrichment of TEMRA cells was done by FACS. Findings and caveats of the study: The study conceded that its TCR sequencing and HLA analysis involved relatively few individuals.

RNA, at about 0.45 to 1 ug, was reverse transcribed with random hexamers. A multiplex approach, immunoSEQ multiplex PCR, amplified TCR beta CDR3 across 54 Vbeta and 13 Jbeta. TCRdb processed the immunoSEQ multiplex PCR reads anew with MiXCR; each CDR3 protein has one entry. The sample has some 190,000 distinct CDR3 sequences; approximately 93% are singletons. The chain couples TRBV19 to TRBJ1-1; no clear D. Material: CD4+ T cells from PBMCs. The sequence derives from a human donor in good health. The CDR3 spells CASSTKRWAEAFF. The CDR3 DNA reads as TGTGCCAGTAGTACTAAGAGGTGGGCTGAAGCTTTCTTT.